This TCR beta chain was obtained from a study of shared clonotypes between healthy human individuals (dated by TCRdb to between 2020 and 2021). About the full investigation: The cohort included a few men and two women between 18 and 49 years of age. For each donor, CD4 naive and CD4 memory were each run on three plates, CD8 naive on two plates, and CD8 memory on one plate. The study deeply sequenced blood TCR repertoires of about 5 healthy adults to estimate repertoire size and the extent of clonotype sharing between individuals. Libraries were prepared and TCR repertoires were sequenced by different laboratories using diverse techniques, in order to increase sequencing depth and limit assay-specific biases. Per donor, leukapheresis produced somewhere between about 0.94 and 9 billion PBMCs. General conclusions and limits of the study: Sampling was restricted to blood, and TCR repertoires in tissue are likely to differ from TCR repertoires in blood. Estimated clonotype richness was generally larger for naive than for memory subsets. Rarefaction of sorted-subset datasets indicated incomplete sequencing despite the large sequencing depth. Because the study included only a small number of donors, the genetic and exposure-history diversity represented was limited. When a few donors were compared, the shared fraction of clonotypes was around 4.6% for naive CD4, around 3.5% for naive CD8, 2.3% for memory CD4, and 0.3% to 0.5% for memory CD8. Compared with non-shared clonotypes, clonotypes shared by all four sorted-subset donors had higher generation probabilities. Based on pairwise subsampling, the degree of clonotype sharing among donors was expected to be affected by sequencing depth.

The donors were healthy, HIV-negative adults who had no recently reported acute infections or vaccinations. All donors were Caucasian adults living in Nashville, Tennessee, USA. CD4+ T cells were enriched by magnetic negative selection; naive cells were then positively selected on CD45RA, and the negative fraction formed the memory subset. Blood was obtained by leukapheresis, after which PBMCs were separated by Ficoll-Histopaque density gradient centrifugation and cryopreserved in liquid nitrogen vapor phase. Analytical flow cytometry was used to check the purity and quantity of each magnetically sorted T cell population. Genomic DNA was isolated from every sorted fraction and measured by UV absorbance on a Nanodrop 2000c. According to the germline V gene, CDR1 reads SGHRS and CDR2 reads YFSETQ. The CDR3, from cysteine to phenylalanine, totals 18 residues. The CDR3 DNA has 54 bases and is translated from base 1. Trimming takes 4 bases off V and 2 bases off J; junction bases not matched to a gene: 10.

Points on this clone: The antigen it recognizes is unknown. Base qualities are not at hand, and no much larger clone is one base apart.

Using the deep immunoSEQ assay, TCR CDR3 regions were amplified from genomic DNA by multiplex PCR. Extracted genomic DNA from each cell subset was spread evenly across all wells of several immunoSEQ 96-well plates, with each plate serving as a replicate. For sorted subsets, around 200 ng genomic DNA, equal to 25,000 to 35,000 T cell genomes, was loaded into each replicate PCR. The purified libraries were quantified using a Qubit 3.0 fluorometer, sized with a Bioanalyzer 2100, and then quantified again using the KAPA Library Quantification kit. Every immunoSEQ 96-well plate was sequenced on a separate single-read 150-cycle Illumina NextSeq 550 flow cell. From the authors' description of their analysis: Because only junctional sequences without quality scores were contained in the immunoSEQ output, filtering matching that applied to full-length reads could not be performed. To assign V/J genes and CDR3, sequences were annotated using PyIR, a Python wrapper for IgBLAST v1.9, with IMGT germline references. Any read was removed if the V/J assignment was weak (E-value above 1e-6), the CDR3 was missing, or the read contained stop codons, out-of-frame junctions, or ambiguous translated residues. V3J clonotypes were defined as sequences sharing the same inferred V gene, J gene, and CDR3 amino acid sequence. Percentage overlap between repertoires was calculated by dividing the number of shared unique clonotypes by the size of the smaller repertoire. RTK rarefaction, the Chao1 estimator, and Recon v2.1 estimates of unobserved clonotypes were used to assess repertoire richness. Generation probabilities for all TCRbeta clonotypes obtained by the gDNA method from a handful of donors were computed using OLGA. Entries here come from immuneACCESS through TCRdb and include only in-frame sequences with V and J called. Some clones fail to appear in such tables; in the studies checked, an unresolved V gene covers under half of the shortfall, and the cause of the remainder is unknown. That table is the source of V, J and clone size, and D and trimming were worked out from the DNA. The sample profile shows 2 million to 2.5 million clones; approximately 96% of them were found once. Jointly, the top ten make up about 0.13% of the sample.

The clonotype was recovered from a young man in good health. The source material was naive CD4+ T cells sorted from blood. In light of the paper, this sample's cell subset or site label describes: CD45RA+ positively selected. This chain is built from TRBV5-1 and TRBJ1-6, and 9 bases in between align with TRBD1. Read as DNA, the sequence is TGCGCCAGCAGCATCGGGACAGGGTTAGCGACCTATAATTCACCCCTCCACTTT. Protein translation: CASSIGTGLATYNSPLHF.